Listed below are T cell receptor beta chains from one sample, sequenced in a study of shared clonotypes between healthy human individuals. Assay used: immunoSEQ multiplex PCR; TCRdb lists only in-frame clones, some missing. The profile shows approximately 2.1 million clones, over 85% of them singletons. The sample taken for sequencing was naive CD4+ T cells from PBMCs. Receptors were obtained from a man younger than 35 in good health. Some clones in this sample may be carry-over from other donors' samples. Each CDR3 is given with its conserved first and last residue. The D gene is left open where the match is weak. Clone size is not always given. Where it is, it says once, few, many or a class for expanded clones.

TRBJ2-2,.,TRBV19,16,.,TGTGCCACTAAGGTAACTGGGACAAGACTAACCGGGGAGCTGTTTTTT,CATKVTGTRLTGELFF
TRBJ1-2,.,TRBV5-1,17,TRBD1,TGCGCCAGCAGCTTGGGGCGCCCAGGGGGCGAAAAAGATGGCTACACCTTC,CASSLGRPGGEKDGYTF
TRBJ2-3,.,TRBV27,16,TRBD2,TGTGCCAGAGAAAAACTAGCGCCACCCCCCACAGATACGCAGTATTTT,CAREKLAPPPTDTQYF
TRBJ2-1,once,TRBV5-1,17,TRBD2,TGCGCCAGCAGTTCAGGACTAGCGGGAGACTCCTACAATGAGCAGTTCTTC,CASSSGLAGDSYNEQFF
TRBJ2-1,.,TRBV27,17,TRBD2,TGTGCCAGCAGTCCAGGGACTAGCGGGAGTCCCATCGATGAGCAGTTCTTC,CASSPGTSGSPIDEQFF
TRBJ2-5,once,TRBV5-4,15,.,TGTGCCAGCAGCATGGGGGGCCGTCTGGGAGAGACCCAGTACTTC,CASSMGGRLGETQYF
TRBJ2-2,few,TRBV9,15,TRBD1,TGTGCCAGCAGCGTAGTGTCAGGGACAGCCGGGGAGCTGTTTTTT,CASSVVSGTAGELFF
TRBJ1-1,few,TRBV6-1,10,.,TGTGCCAGCAGTAACACTGAAGCTTTCTTT,CASSNTEAFF
TRBJ1-1,once,TRBV18,16,.,TGTGCCAGCTCACCATCCCGGGACTTCATGAACACTGAAGCTTTCTTT,CASSPSRDFMNTEAFF
TRBJ1-5,.,TRBV2,15,.,TGTGCCAGCAGTGCCCAGGGAACTCTCAATCAGCCCCAGCATTTT,CASSAQGTLNQPQHF
TRBJ2-1,once,TRBV28,15,.,TGTGCCAGCAGGACGGAGCTCTTAGCCTACAATGAGCAGTTCTTC,CASRTELLAYNEQFF
TRBJ1-1,.,TRBV28,12,.,TGTGCCAGTAACGGGGGGCCCACTGAAGCTTTCTTT,CASNGGPTEAFF
TRBJ2-3,few,TRBV30,11,.,TGTGCCCGCGGGCGCACAGATACGCAGTATTTT,CARGRTDTQYF
TRBJ2-7,.,TRBV9,16,TRBD1,TGTGCCAGCAGCGCAAGACAGGGGTCAAGCTCCTACGAGCAGTACTTC,CASSARQGSSSYEQYF
TRBJ2-3,once,TRBV28,16,TRBD2,TGTGCCAGCAGTTTCCTCCGGGGGGGGCGGACAGATACGCAGTATTTT,CASSFLRGGRTDTQYF
TRBJ2-1,.,TRBV4-1,16,TRBD2,TGCGCCAGCAGCCAAACAAGAGGGGTGGCGGGGGATGAGCAGTTCTTC,CASSQTRGVAGDEQFF
TRBJ1-4,few,TRBV5-8,13,.,TGTGCCAGCAGCTTCAAACAGCGGGAAAAACTGTTTTTT,CASSFKQREKLFF
TRBJ1-2,few,TRBV28,13,.,TGTGCCGCCACCTCCAGGGTATTCTATGGCTACACCTTC,CAATSRVFYGYTF
TRBJ2-7,.,TRBV28,16,.,TGTGCCAGCAGTGTCGGCTTAGGCGTTAGCTCCTACGAGCAGTACTTC,CASSVGLGVSSYEQYF
TRBJ2-3,.,TRBV7-8,15,.,TGTGCCAGCAGCCGCCAGGGGTTTATCACAGATACGCAGTATTTT,CASSRQGFITDTQYF
TRBJ1-2,.,TRBV6-5,13,.,TGTGCCAGCAGTTTCGTGTCGGGTTATGGCTACACCTTC,CASSFVSGYGYTF
TRBJ2-1,.,TRBV30,14,.,TGTGCCTGGATCGTACCTCCTATCTACAATGAGCAGTTCTTC,CAWIVPPIYNEQFF
TRBJ2-3,once,TRBV10-3,16,TRBD1,TGTGCCATCAGCCCGCTAAAACAGGGGCACACAGATACGCAGTATTTT,CAISPLKQGHTDTQYF
TRBJ1-3,.,TRBV5-6,16,.,TGTGCCAGCAGCTTGGCCGGGACAAACTCTGGAAACACCATATATTTT,CASSLAGTNSGNTIYF
TRBJ2-1,once,TRBV9,17,TRBD2,TGTGCCAGCAGCTCTTGGACTAGCGGACTCACTTACAATGAGCAGTTCTTC,CASSSWTSGLTYNEQFF
TRBJ2-7,.,TRBV29-1,13,.,TGCAGCGTTTCGCATTCCAACTCCTACGAGCAGTACTTC,CSVSHSNSYEQYF
TRBJ2-7,.,TRBV4-3,14,TRBD1,TGCGCCAGCAGCCAAAGGACAGGGTACTACGAGCAGTACTTC,CASSQRTGYYEQYF
TRBJ2-3,.,TRBV7-6,13,.,TGTGCCAGCAGCCTGGGACCCACAGATACGCAGTATTTT,CASSLGPTDTQYF
TRBJ1-1,.,TRBV7-9,14,.,TGTGCCAGCAGCCCCCAGGACGGGAACACTGAAGCTTTCTTT,CASSPQDGNTEAFF
TRBJ1-5,.,TRBV9,13,.,TGTGCCAGCAGCGGCAATACAGGGTCGCCCCAGCATTTT,CASSGNTGSPQHF
TRBJ1-2,.,TRBV7-2,14,.,TGTGCCAGCAGCTTATTTTTACAGGGCACCGGCTACACCTTC,CASSLFLQGTGYTF
TRBJ1-5,.,TRBV6-1,16,.,TGTGCCAGCAGTGATTACCCGGGACGGGTGCCACAGCCCCAGCATTTT,CASSDYPGRVPQPQHF
TRBJ2-3,.,TRBV30,12,.,TGTGCCTGGAGTCTAGGCGGCCCAACGCAGTATTTT,CAWSLGGPTQYF
TRBJ1-1,few,TRBV5-1,13,.,TGCGCCAGCAGCTCCACGGGGGACACTGAAGCTTTCTTT,CASSSTGDTEAFF
TRBJ2-2,.,TRBV5-1,13,.,TGCGCCAGCAGCTTCCCGGGACCCGGGGAGCTGTTTTTT,CASSFPGPGELFF
TRBJ2-6,.,TRBV15,15,TRBD1,TGTGCCACCAGTAGAGACAGGGCTGGGGCCAACGTCCTGACTTTC,CATSRDRAGANVLTF
TRBJ2-6,.,TRBV6-5,15,.,TGTGCCAGCAGTTACCTCTGGTCTGGGGCCAACGTCCTGACTTTC,CASSYLWSGANVLTF
TRBJ2-7,.,TRBV19,12,.,TGTGCCAGTAGACCTCTTGAGGGCGAGCAGTACTTC,CASRPLEGEQYF
TRBJ2-7,.,TRBV30,13,TRBD1,TGTGCCTGGAGCGCGGACAGGGGATACGAGCAGTACTTC,CAWSADRGYEQYF
TRBJ2-2,.,TRBV5-8,18,.,TGTGCCAGCAGCCCGAACCCCGCACGAGAACAGAGGACCGGGGAGCTGTTTTTT,CASSPNPAREQRTGELFF
TRBJ1-5,.,TRBV7-2,18,.,TGTGCCAGCAGCTTAGGTCGCTTTGGGACTCTGACGGATCAGCCCCAGCATTTT,CASSLGRFGTLTDQPQHF
TRBJ1-5,.,TRBV28,15,.,TGTGCCAGCAGTTTCTCGAGGCCCATCTTTGGGCCCCAGCATTTT,CASSFSRPIFGPQHF
TRBJ2-1,.,TRBV10-3,13,.,TGTGCCATCAACTCCGGGATTAAAAATGAGCAGTTCTTC,CAINSGIKNEQFF
TRBJ2-7,.,TRBV5-1,14,.,TGCGCCAGTACTCCCTCAACTCCCTCCTACGAGCAGTACTTC,CASTPSTPSYEQYF
TRBJ2-5,.,TRBV28,13,.,TGTGCCAGCAGTGTAGGACAGCTCGGGGCCCAGTACTTC,CASSVGQLGAQYF
TRBJ2-1,.,TRBV30,14,.,TGTGCCTGGAGTGTACGGGGGATTAACGGTGAGCAGTTCTTC,CAWSVRGINGEQFF
TRBJ2-7,.,TRBV6-6,15,TRBD2,TGTGCCAGCAATCCGGACGGGACTAGGAAGCACGAGCAGTACTTC,CASNPDGTRKHEQYF
TRBJ2-2,.,TRBV4-3,19,.,TGCGCCAGCAGCCAAGATTCTCGTCTGGGGACGGTGAACACCGGGGAGCTGTTTTTT,CASSQDSRLGTVNTGELFF
TRBJ1-3,.,TRBV9,14,.,TGTGCCAGCAGCGTAGCTACGACAGGAAACACCATATATTTT,CASSVATTGNTIYF
TRBJ1-2,.,TRBV9,16,.,TGTGCCAGCAGCGTAGAGGGGCACAGGACTAACTATGGCTACACCTTC,CASSVEGHRTNYGYTF
TRBJ2-5,.,TRBV5-5,16,.,TGTGCCAGCAGCTTTACCGGGGCCCGGGTCTACGAGACCCAGTACTTC,CASSFTGARVYETQYF
TRBJ1-1,.,TRBV25-1,13,.,TGTGCCAGCAGTGAGGCTGGGAACACTGAAGCTTTCTTT,CASSEAGNTEAFF
TRBJ1-1,.,TRBV25-1,12,.,TGTGCCAGCGCCAGCATGAACACTGAAGCTTTCTTT,CASASMNTEAFF